This T cell receptor (beta chain) is drawn from a study of shared clonotypes between healthy human individuals. Across the whole study: Per donor, CD8 memory used one plate, CD8 naive used two, CD4 memory used three and CD4 naive used three.

The junction had 12 bases not matched to a gene; V was cut back by 6 bases and J by 8 bases. This CDR3 has 15 residues. The germline V gene has CDR1 MDHEN and CDR2 SYDVKM. Naive CD8 cells comprised CD45RO-negative, CCR7-positively selected cells, excluding terminally differentiated effector memory CD45RA+ cells. Measured with immunoSEQ multiplex PCR; TCRdb has only the in-frame clones, and not every one. The sample includes more than 2 million clones, 93% of them seen just once. The source material was naive CD8+ T cells from PBMCs. The sequence was collected from a man younger than 30 in good health. Some clones in this sample may be carry-over from other donors' samples. The rearrangement links TRBV28 to TRBJ2-1; 8 bases match TRBD2. The CDR3 bases are TGTGCCAGCAGCCGTCGGGGGGGCCCCCCAGATGAGCAGTTCTTC. The encoded protein is CASSRRGGPPDEQFF.